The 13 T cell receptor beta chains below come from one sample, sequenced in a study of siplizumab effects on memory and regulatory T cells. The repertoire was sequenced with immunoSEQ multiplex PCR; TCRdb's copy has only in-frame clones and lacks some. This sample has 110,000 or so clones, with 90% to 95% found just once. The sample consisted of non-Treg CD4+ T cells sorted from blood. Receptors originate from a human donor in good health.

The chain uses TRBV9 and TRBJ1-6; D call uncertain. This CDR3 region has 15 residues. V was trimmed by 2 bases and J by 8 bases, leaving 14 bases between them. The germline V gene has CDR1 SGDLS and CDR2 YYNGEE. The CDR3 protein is CASSVNPLVDSPLHF. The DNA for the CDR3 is TGTGCCAGCAGCGTCAACCCCCTAGTTGATTCACCCCTCCACTTT.

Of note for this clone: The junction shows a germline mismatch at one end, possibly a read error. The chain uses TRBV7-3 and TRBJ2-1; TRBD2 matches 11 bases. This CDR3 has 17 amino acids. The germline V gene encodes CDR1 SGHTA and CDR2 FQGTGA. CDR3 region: CASSPPPSGGSFNEQFF. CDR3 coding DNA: TGTGCCAGCAGCCCGCCTCCTAGCGGGGGGTCCTTCAATGAGCAGTTCTTC.

The CDR3 reads CASSLRQDSTDTQYF. CDR3 nucleotide sequence: TGCGCCAGCAGCTTAAGACAGGACAGCACAGATACGCAGTATTTT. The chain carries TRBV5-1 and TRBJ2-3; possible D gene TRBD1, 6 bases. The CDR3 sequence is 15 residues long. The ends were cut back, 2 bases at V and 0 bases at J, with 10 bases in the middle. The V gene's germline CDR1 is SGHRS and CDR2 YFSETQ.

DNA for the CDR3: TGTGCCACCAGCAGAGATCTAGGGGGGTCGAACACCGGGGAGCTGTTTTTT. Residues: CATSRDLGGSNTGELFF. The chain has TRBV15 and TRBJ2-2; TRBD1 or TRBD2 may be the D gene (6 bases each). The germline V and J ends were trimmed by 0 bases and 0 bases, with 11 bases remaining between them. Germline CDR1 is LNHNV and CDR2 is YYDKDF (reference sequence). CDR3 length: 17 residues.

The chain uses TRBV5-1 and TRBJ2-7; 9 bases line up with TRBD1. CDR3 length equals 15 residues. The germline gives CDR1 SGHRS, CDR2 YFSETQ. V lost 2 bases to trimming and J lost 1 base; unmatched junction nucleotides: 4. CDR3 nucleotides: TGCGCCAGCAGCTTCGGACAGGGGCAATCCTACGAGCAGTACTTC. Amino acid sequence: CASSFGQGQSYEQYF.

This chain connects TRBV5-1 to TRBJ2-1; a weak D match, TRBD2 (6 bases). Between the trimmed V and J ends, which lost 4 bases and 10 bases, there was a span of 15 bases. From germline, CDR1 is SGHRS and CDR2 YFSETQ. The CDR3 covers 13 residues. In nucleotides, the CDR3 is TGCGCCAGCAGCGCCCTACCGGCGGGGGAGCAGTTCTTC. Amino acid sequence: CASSALPAGEQFF.

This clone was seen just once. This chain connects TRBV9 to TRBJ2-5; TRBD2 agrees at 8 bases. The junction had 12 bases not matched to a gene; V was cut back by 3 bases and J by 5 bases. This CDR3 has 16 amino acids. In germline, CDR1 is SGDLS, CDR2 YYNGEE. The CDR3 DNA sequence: TGTGCCAGCAGCGCTCGAGGGAGCGGGGGTTCGGAGACCCAGTACTTC. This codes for CASSARGSGGSETQYF. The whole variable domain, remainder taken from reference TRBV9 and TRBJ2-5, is DSGVTQTPKHLITATGQRVTLRCSPRSGDLSVYWYQQSLDQGLQFLIQYYNGEERAKGNILERFSAQQFPDLHSELNLSSLELGDSALYFCASSARGSGGSETQYFGPGTRLLVL.

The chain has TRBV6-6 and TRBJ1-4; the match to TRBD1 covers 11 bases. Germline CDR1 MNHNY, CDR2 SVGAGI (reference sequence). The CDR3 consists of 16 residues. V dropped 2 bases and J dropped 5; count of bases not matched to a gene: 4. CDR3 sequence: CASSYGTGGGNEKLFF. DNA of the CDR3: TGTGCCAGCAGTTACGGGACAGGGGGGGGAAATGAAAAACTGTTTTTT.

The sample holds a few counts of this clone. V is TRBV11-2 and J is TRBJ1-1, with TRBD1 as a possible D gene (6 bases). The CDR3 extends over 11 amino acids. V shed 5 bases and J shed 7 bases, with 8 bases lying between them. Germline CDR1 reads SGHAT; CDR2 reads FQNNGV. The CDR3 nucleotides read TGTGCCAGCAGCCGGACAGTTGAAGCTTTCTTT. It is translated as CASSRTVEAFF.

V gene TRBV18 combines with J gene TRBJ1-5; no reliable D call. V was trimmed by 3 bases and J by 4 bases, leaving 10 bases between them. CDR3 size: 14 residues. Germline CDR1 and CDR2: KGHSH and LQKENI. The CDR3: CASSPYKDNQPQHF. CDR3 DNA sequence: TGTGCCAGCTCACCTTACAAGGATAATCAGCCCCAGCATTTT.

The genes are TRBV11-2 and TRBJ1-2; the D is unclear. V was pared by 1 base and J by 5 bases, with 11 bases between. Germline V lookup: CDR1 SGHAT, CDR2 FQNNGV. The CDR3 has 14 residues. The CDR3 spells CASSLGPSLYGYTF. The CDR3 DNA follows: TGTGCCAGCAGCTTAGGCCCGTCTTTGTATGGCTACACCTTC.

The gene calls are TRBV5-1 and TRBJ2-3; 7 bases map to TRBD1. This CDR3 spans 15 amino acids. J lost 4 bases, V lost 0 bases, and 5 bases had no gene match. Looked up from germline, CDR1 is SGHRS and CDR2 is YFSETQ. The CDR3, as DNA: TGCGCCAGCAGCTTGGCGGGACAGTACGCAGATACGCAGTATTTT. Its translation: CASSLAGQYADTQYF.

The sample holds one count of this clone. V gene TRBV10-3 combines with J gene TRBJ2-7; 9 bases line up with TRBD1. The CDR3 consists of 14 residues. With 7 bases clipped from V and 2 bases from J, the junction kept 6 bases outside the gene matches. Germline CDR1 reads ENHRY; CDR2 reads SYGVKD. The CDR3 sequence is CAINTGQGTYEQYF. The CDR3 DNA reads TGTGCCATCAATACGGGACAGGGAACCTACGAGCAGTACTTC.